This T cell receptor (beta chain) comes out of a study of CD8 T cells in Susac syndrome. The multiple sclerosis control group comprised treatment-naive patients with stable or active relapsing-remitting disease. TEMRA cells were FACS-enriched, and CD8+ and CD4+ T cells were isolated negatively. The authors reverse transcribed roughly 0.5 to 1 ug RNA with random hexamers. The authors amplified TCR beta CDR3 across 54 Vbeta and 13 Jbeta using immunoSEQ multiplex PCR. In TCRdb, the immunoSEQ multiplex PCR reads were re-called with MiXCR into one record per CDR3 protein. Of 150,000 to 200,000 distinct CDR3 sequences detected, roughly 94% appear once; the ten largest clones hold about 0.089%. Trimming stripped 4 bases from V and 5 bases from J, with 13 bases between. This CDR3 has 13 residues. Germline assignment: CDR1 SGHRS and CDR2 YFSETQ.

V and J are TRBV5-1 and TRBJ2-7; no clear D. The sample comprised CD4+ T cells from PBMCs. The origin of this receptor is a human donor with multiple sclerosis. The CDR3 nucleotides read TGCGCCAGCAGCACCGGTCCTCTAGACGAGCAGTACTTC. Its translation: CASSTGPLDEQYF.